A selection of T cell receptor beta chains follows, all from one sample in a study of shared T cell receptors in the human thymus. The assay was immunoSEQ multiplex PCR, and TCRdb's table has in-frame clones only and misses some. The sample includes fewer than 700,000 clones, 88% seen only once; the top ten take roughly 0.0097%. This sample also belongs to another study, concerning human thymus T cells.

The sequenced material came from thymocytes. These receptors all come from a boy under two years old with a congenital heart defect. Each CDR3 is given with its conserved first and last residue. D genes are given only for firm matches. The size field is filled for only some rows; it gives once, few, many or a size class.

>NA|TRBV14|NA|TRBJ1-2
TGTGCCAGCAGCCCTACAACGGACAGAGACTACACCTTC
CASSPTTDRDYTF
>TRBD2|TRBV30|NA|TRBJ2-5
TGTGCCTGGTCGGGACTAGCGGCCTTAGGGGAGACCCAGTACTTC
CAWSGLAALGETQYF
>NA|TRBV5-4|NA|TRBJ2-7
TGTGCCAGCACCCCGGGTGGAGAGCAGTACTTC
CASTPGGEQYF
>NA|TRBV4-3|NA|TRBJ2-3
TGCGCCAGCAGCCAAGGGAGTAGCGGCTATGGCACAGATACGCAGTATTTT
CASSQGSSGYGTDTQYF
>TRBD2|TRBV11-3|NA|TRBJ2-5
TGTGCCAGCAGCCCCCCCTCCCGATCCGGGACTAGCGGGAGGGCAGAGACCCAGTACTTC
CASSPPSRSGTSGRAETQYF
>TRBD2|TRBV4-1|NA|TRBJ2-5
TGCGCCAGCAGCCAAAAGGGGACTAGCGGACTTACGGGAGAGACCCAGTACTTC
CASSQKGTSGLTGETQYF
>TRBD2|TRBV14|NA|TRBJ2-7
TGTGCCAGCAGCCCAGACATCCCCGGGACTAGCGGGGCCCGCTACGAGCAGTACTTC
CASSPDIPGTSGARYEQYF
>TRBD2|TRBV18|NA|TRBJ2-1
TGTGCCAGCTCACCGGTGGCGGGACTAGCGGTCTCCTACAATGAGCAGTTCTTC
CASSPVAGLAVSYNEQFF
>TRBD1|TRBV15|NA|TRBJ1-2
TGTGCCACCACAAAGGGGGCGGGAGGCTACACCTTC
CATTKGAGGYTF
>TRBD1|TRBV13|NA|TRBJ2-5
TGTGCCAGCAGCTTACCGGACAGGGAAGAGACCCAGTACTTC
CASSLPDREETQYF
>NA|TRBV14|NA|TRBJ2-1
TGTGCCAGCAGCACCCCAGCGGGCACCCTTAAGCACAATGAGCAGTTCTTC
CASSTPAGTLKHNEQFF
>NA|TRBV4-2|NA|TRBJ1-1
TGTGCCAGCAGCCAAGGTCGGGCGATGGAATGGAGGGGCACTGAAGCTTTCTTT
CASSQGRAMEWRGTEAFF
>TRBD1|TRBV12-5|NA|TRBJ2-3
TGTGCTAGTGGCTGGTGTTCGACAGCTGGCAAACAGGGGGATACGCAGTATTTT
CASGWCSTAGKQGDTQYF
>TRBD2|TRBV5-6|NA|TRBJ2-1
TGTGCCAGCAGCCACCGGCTAGCGGGCCACAATGAGCAGTTCTTC
CASSHRLAGHNEQFF
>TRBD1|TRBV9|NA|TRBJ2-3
TGTGCCAGCAGCCAACCCCCCGGGACAGGGGGGACAGATACGCAGTATTTT
CASSQPPGTGGTDTQYF
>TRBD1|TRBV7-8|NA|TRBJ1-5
TGTGCCAGCAGTTCACAGGGGGCGGCCCTTAATCAGCCCCAGCATTTT
CASSSQGAALNQPQHF
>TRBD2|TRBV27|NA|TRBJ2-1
TGTGCCAGCAGTTCACTAGCGGGAGCGGGGAATGAGCAGTTCTTC
CASSSLAGAGNEQFF
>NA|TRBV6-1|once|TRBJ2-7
TGTGCCAGCAGTGGGACTACGCGGGAGCAGTACTTC
CASSGTTREQYF
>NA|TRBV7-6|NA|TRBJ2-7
TGTGCCAGCAGCTTAGGTAGCCTTAGCTCCTACGAGCAGTACTTC
CASSLGSLSSYEQYF
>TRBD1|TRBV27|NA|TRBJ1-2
TGTGCCAGCAGTTTATCCCAATCCGGGACAGCCAACTATGGCTACACCTTC
CASSLSQSGTANYGYTF
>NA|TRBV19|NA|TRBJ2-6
TGTGCCAGTAGTATAGTAGGACACTCCTCTCCCTCTGGGGCCAACGTCCTGACTTTC
CASSIVGHSSPSGANVLTF
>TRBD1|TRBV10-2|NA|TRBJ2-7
TGCGCCAGCAGTGACCCGACCCCACAGGGGGCATCTTCGTACGAGCAGTACTTC
CASSDPTPQGASSYEQYF
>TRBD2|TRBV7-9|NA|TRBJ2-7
TGTGCCAGCAGTTGGGACGGGACTAACACCTACGAGCAGTACTTC
CASSWDGTNTYEQYF
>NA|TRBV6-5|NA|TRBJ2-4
TGTGCCAGCAGTTACAGGGGCGACATTCAGTACTTC
CASSYRGDIQYF
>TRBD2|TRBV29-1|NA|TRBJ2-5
TGCAGCGTGGGGACTAGCGGGAGTACGCGAGAGACCCAGTACTTC
CSVGTSGSTRETQYF
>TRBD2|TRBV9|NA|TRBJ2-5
TGTGCCAGCAGCGTAGGGACTAGCGGGCAAGAGACCCAGTACTTC
CASSVGTSGQETQYF
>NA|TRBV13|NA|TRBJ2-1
TGTGCCAGCAGCTTACAGGGCAGCTCCTACAATGAGCAGTTCTTC
CASSLQGSSYNEQFF
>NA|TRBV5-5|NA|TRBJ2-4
TGTGCCAGCAGCCCGACAGACCTAGCCAAAAACATTCAGTACTTC
CASSPTDLAKNIQYF
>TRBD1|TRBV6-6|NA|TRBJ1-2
TGTGCCAGCAGCGGACAGGGGACCTATGGCTACACCTTC
CASSGQGTYGYTF
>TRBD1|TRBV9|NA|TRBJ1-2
TGTGCCAGCAGCCCGGACAGGGGTACCTATGGCTACACCTTC
CASSPDRGTYGYTF
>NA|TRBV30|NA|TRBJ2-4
TGTGCCTGGAGTCGGACAACTTTAGCCAAAAACATTCAGTACTTC
CAWSRTTLAKNIQYF
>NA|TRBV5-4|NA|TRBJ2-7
TGTGCCAGCAGCCTAGGGGGTGGCGAGCAGTACTTC
CASSLGGGEQYF
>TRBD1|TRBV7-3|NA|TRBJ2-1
TGTGCCAGCAGCTTAACTCACGACAGGGGTTTGTACAATGAGCAGTTCTTC
CASSLTHDRGLYNEQFF
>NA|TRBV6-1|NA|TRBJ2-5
TGTGCCAGCAGTCAGGCGGGGAAAGAGACCCAGTACTTC
CASSQAGKETQYF
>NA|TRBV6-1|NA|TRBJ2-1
TGTGCCAGCAGCCCCCATATGGGAGCTCGCAATGAGCAGTTCTTC
CASSPHMGARNEQFF
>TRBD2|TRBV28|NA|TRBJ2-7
TGTGCCAGCAGTTTATCAGGCGGGAGGTTGTTACCTTCCCTAGACGAGCAGTACTTC
CASSLSGGRLLPSLDEQYF
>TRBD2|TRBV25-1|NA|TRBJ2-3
TGTGCCGTAGGAAGCGGGAGTACAGATACGCAGTATTTT
CAVGSGSTDTQYF